Listed below are T cell receptor beta chains from one sample, sequenced in a study of T cell repertoires in cytomegalovirus infection. Via MiXCR, TCRdb re-called the reads, giving one row per CDR3 protein. Of roughly 500,000 distinct CDR3 sequences in the sample, 33% were seen once. These receptors' targets are unknown. Specimen: cultured PBMCs, collected from culture after CMV antigen stimulation. The receptors stem from a human donor in good health (CMV status not recorded). Some clones in this sample may be carry-over from other donors' samples. Each CDR3 is given with its conserved first and last residue. Fields, in order: D gene, clone size, V gene, J gene, CDR3 protein, CDR3 DNA. A D gene is named only where the DNA matches it firmly. Only part of the rows carry a size: once, few, many, or a class if the clone is expanded.

d_call: TRBD1; clone_size: NA; v_call: TRBV7-2; j_call: TRBJ1-1; cdr3_aa: CASSNRDRNTEAFF; cdr3_nt: TGTGCCAGCAGCAACCGGGACAGGAACACTGAAGCTTTCTTT
d_call: TRBD2; clone_size: NA; v_call: TRBV12-3/TRBV12-4; j_call: TRBJ2-1; cdr3_aa: CASSPSGGLGEQFF; cdr3_nt: TGTGCCAGCAGTCCTAGCGGGGGCCTCGGCGAGCAGTTCTTC
d_call: NA; clone_size: many; v_call: TRBV7-2; j_call: TRBJ2-3; cdr3_aa: CASSLTLTYTDTQYF; cdr3_nt: TGTGCCAGCAGCTTGACCTTAACTTACACAGATACGCAGTATTTT
d_call: TRBD2; clone_size: NA; v_call: TRBV19; j_call: TRBJ2-1; cdr3_aa: CASGTSGTAQFF; cdr3_nt: TGTGCCAGTGGGACTAGCGGGACAGCGCAGTTCTTC
d_call: TRBD1; clone_size: NA; v_call: TRBV10-3; j_call: TRBJ1-1; cdr3_aa: CATRTGEGSTEAFF; cdr3_nt: TGTGCCACCAGGACAGGGGAGGGGAGCACTGAAGCTTTCTTT
d_call: TRBD2; clone_size: NA; v_call: TRBV19; j_call: TRBJ2-5; cdr3_aa: CASRRTTSGRGETQYF; cdr3_nt: TGTGCCAGTAGACGAACGACTAGCGGGAGGGGGGAGACCCAGTACTTC
d_call: NA; clone_size: NA; v_call: TRBV7-6; j_call: TRBJ1-1; cdr3_aa: CASSSSVGANTEAFF; cdr3_nt: TGTGCCAGCAGCTCCAGCGTGGGGGCGAACACTGAAGCTTTCTTT
d_call: TRBD2; clone_size: few; v_call: TRBV6-1; j_call: TRBJ2-1; cdr3_aa: CASSEDGTSGRSSYNEQFF; cdr3_nt: TGTGCCAGCAGTGAAGATGGAACTAGCGGGAGGAGCTCCTACAATGAGCAGTTCTTC
d_call: TRBD1; clone_size: few; v_call: TRBV28; j_call: TRBJ1-5; cdr3_aa: CASSVISSGQGDSNQPQHF; cdr3_nt: TGTGCCAGCAGTGTTATCTCTTCCGGACAGGGCGATAGCAATCAGCCCCAGCATTTT
d_call: TRBD1; clone_size: few; v_call: TRBV7-8; j_call: TRBJ1-1; cdr3_aa: CASLDRGTMNTEAFF; cdr3_nt: TGTGCCAGCCTAGACAGGGGGACTATGAACACTGAAGCTTTCTTT
d_call: TRBD2; clone_size: few; v_call: TRBV4-3; j_call: TRBJ2-1; cdr3_aa: CASSQGFSGLAGANEQFF; cdr3_nt: TGCGCCAGCAGCCAAGGGTTTTCTGGACTAGCGGGAGCTAATGAGCAGTTCTTC
d_call: TRBD2; clone_size: NA; v_call: TRBV7-6; j_call: TRBJ2-1; cdr3_aa: CASSQRTSGEYYNEQFF; cdr3_nt: TGTGCCAGCAGCCAAAGGACTAGCGGGGAATATTACAATGAGCAGTTCTTC
d_call: TRBD1; clone_size: NA; v_call: TRBV4-3; j_call: TRBJ1-2; cdr3_aa: CASSQDDTGDSFYGYTF; cdr3_nt: TGCGCCAGCAGCCAAGATGACACAGGGGATTCTTTCTATGGCTACACCTTC
d_call: TRBD2; clone_size: NA; v_call: TRBV20-1; j_call: TRBJ2-1; cdr3_aa: CSASDPRAGDEQFF; cdr3_nt: TGCAGTGCTAGTGATCCCCGAGCGGGAGATGAGCAGTTCTTC
d_call: NA; clone_size: many; v_call: TRBV7-2; j_call: TRBJ1-2; cdr3_aa: CASSLAQGPNYGYTF; cdr3_nt: TGTGCCAGCAGCTTAGCGCAGGGACCTAACTATGGCTACACCTTC
d_call: NA; clone_size: many; v_call: TRBV7-8; j_call: TRBJ2-2; cdr3_aa: CASPSREGVAMNTGELFF; cdr3_nt: TGTGCCAGCCCCAGCCGCGAGGGGGTAGCAATGAACACCGGGGAGCTGTTTTTT
d_call: NA; clone_size: once; v_call: TRBV6-2/TRBV6-3; j_call: TRBJ1-1; cdr3_aa: CASHNDRQNTEAFF; cdr3_nt: TGTGCCAGTCATAACGACAGGCAGAACACTGAAGCTTTCTTT
d_call: TRBD1; clone_size: NA; v_call: TRBV4-1; j_call: TRBJ1-4; cdr3_aa: CASRQTGTINEKLFF; cdr3_nt: TGCGCCAGCAGACAGACAGGGACCATTAATGAAAAACTGTTTTTT
d_call: NA; clone_size: NA; v_call: TRBV28; j_call: TRBJ1-6; cdr3_aa: CASTGGRGLLNSPLHF; cdr3_nt: TGTGCCAGCACAGGAGGACGGGGGCTACTTAATTCACCCCTCCACTTT
d_call: TRBD2; clone_size: NA; v_call: TRBV28; j_call: TRBJ2-7; cdr3_aa: CASSRPGLAELLEQYF; cdr3_nt: TGTGCCAGCAGTCGACCGGGACTAGCGGAACTCCTCGAGCAGTACTTC
d_call: NA; clone_size: few; v_call: TRBV19; j_call: TRBJ2-3; cdr3_aa: CAISTEARGTQYF; cdr3_nt: TGTGCCATCAGTACGGAGGCGAGGGGAACGCAGTATTTT
d_call: NA; clone_size: NA; v_call: TRBV6-8; j_call: TRBJ2-3; cdr3_aa: CASSYGGLSSTDTQYF; cdr3_nt: TGTGCCAGCAGTTACGGGGGACTTTCGAGCACAGATACGCAGTATTTT
d_call: TRBD2; clone_size: few; v_call: TRBV7-2; j_call: TRBJ2-7; cdr3_aa: CASSSTSGVSYEQYF; cdr3_nt: TGTGCCAGCAGCTCAACTAGCGGGGTCTCCTACGAGCAGTACTTC
d_call: TRBD2; clone_size: few; v_call: TRBV9; j_call: TRBJ2-1; cdr3_aa: CASSTLGWEGPGGNEQFF; cdr3_nt: TGTGCCAGCAGCACCCTGGGGTGGGAGGGCCCGGGCGGCAATGAGCAGTTCTTC
d_call: NA; clone_size: NA; v_call: TRBV10-3; j_call: TRBJ1-6; cdr3_aa: CAVNGGTANSPLHF; cdr3_nt: TGTGCCGTTAATGGAGGGACTGCTAATTCACCCCTCCACTTT
d_call: TRBD2; clone_size: many; v_call: TRBV7-2; j_call: TRBJ2-4; cdr3_aa: CASSLALAGAWYF; cdr3_nt: TGTGCCAGCAGCTTAGCGCTAGCGGGAGCCTGGTACTTC
d_call: NA; clone_size: NA; v_call: TRBV24-1; j_call: TRBJ2-1; cdr3_aa: CATSDPYGGSYNEQFF; cdr3_nt: TGTGCCACCAGTGATCCATACGGGGGCTCCTACAATGAGCAGTTCTTC
d_call: TRBD1; clone_size: few; v_call: TRBV28; j_call: TRBJ1-5; cdr3_aa: CASSFGFLSGQGSQPQHF; cdr3_nt: TGTGCCAGCAGTTTCGGTTTCCTGTCGGGACAGGGCAGTCAGCCCCAGCATTTT
d_call: TRBD1; clone_size: NA; v_call: TRBV11-2; j_call: TRBJ2-2; cdr3_aa: CASRPPGQGHKRGTGELFF; cdr3_nt: TGTGCCAGCAGGCCCCCGGGACAGGGGCATAAGAGGGGCACCGGGGAGCTGTTTTTT
d_call: NA; clone_size: NA; v_call: TRBV2; j_call: TRBJ2-1; cdr3_aa: CASKSGRGSYNEQFF; cdr3_nt: TGTGCCAGCAAGAGCGGCCGGGGCTCCTACAATGAGCAGTTCTTC
d_call: TRBD1; clone_size: few; v_call: TRBV11-2; j_call: TRBJ2-5; cdr3_aa: CASSFYKDREETQYF; cdr3_nt: TGTGCCAGCAGCTTCTACAAGGACAGGGAAGAGACCCAGTACTTC
d_call: NA; clone_size: NA; v_call: TRBV4-1; j_call: TRBJ2-1; cdr3_aa: CASSRLTGYNEQFF; cdr3_nt: TGCGCCAGCAGCCGACTTACAGGGTACAATGAGCAGTTCTTC
d_call: NA; clone_size: NA; v_call: TRBV7-2; j_call: TRBJ2-5; cdr3_aa: CASQHSQETQYF; cdr3_nt: TGTGCCTCCCAACACTCCCAAGAGACCCAGTACTTC
d_call: NA; clone_size: NA; v_call: TRBV15; j_call: TRBJ1-1; cdr3_aa: CATSRDQSIDTEAFF; cdr3_nt: TGTGCCACCAGCAGAGATCAGAGTATCGACACTGAAGCTTTCTTT
d_call: TRBD1; clone_size: NA; v_call: TRBV7-9; j_call: TRBJ2-1; cdr3_aa: CASSHLPGQGSYNEQFF; cdr3_nt: TGTGCCAGCAGCCATTTGCCGGGACAGGGGTCCTACAATGAGCAGTTCTTC
d_call: NA; clone_size: NA; v_call: TRBV11-2; j_call: TRBJ2-5; cdr3_aa: CASSLFPVETQYF; cdr3_nt: TGTGCCAGCAGCTTATTCCCAGTGGAGACCCAGTACTTC
d_call: NA; clone_size: NA; v_call: TRBV4-1; j_call: TRBJ2-1; cdr3_aa: CASSQVQGQDNEQFF; cdr3_nt: TGCGCCAGCAGCCAAGTACAGGGCCAAGACAATGAGCAGTTCTTC
d_call: TRBD2; clone_size: NA; v_call: TRBV12-3/TRBV12-4; j_call: TRBJ2-3; cdr3_aa: CASSRRTSGKDTQYF; cdr3_nt: TGTGCCAGCAGCCGTCGGACTAGCGGGAAAGATACGCAGTATTTT
d_call: TRBD2; clone_size: few; v_call: TRBV9; j_call: TRBJ2-1; cdr3_aa: CASSQAGENNEQFF; cdr3_nt: TGTGCCAGCAGCCAAGCGGGAGAAAACAATGAGCAGTTCTTC
d_call: TRBD2; clone_size: NA; v_call: TRBV20-1; j_call: TRBJ2-2; cdr3_aa: CSARLSGTSAAGELFF; cdr3_nt: TGCAGTGCTAGGTTATCCGGGACTAGCGCAGCCGGGGAGCTGTTTTTT
d_call: NA; clone_size: NA; v_call: TRBV24-1; j_call: TRBJ1-5; cdr3_aa: CATSDPGPNQPQHF; cdr3_nt: TGTGCCACCAGTGATCCGGGACCGAATCAGCCCCAGCATTTT
d_call: TRBD2; clone_size: few; v_call: TRBV6-5; j_call: TRBJ2-1; cdr3_aa: CASRRGGGRSYNEQFF; cdr3_nt: TGTGCCAGCAGACGGGGGGGGGGCCGCTCCTACAATGAGCAGTTCTTC
d_call: TRBD2; clone_size: NA; v_call: TRBV6-4; j_call: TRBJ2-3; cdr3_aa: CASSETSGRAWDTQYF; cdr3_nt: TGTGCCAGCAGTGAAACCAGCGGGAGGGCCTGGGATACGCAGTATTTT
d_call: NA; clone_size: NA; v_call: TRBV4-1; j_call: TRBJ2-1; cdr3_aa: CASSQDRALRDEQFF; cdr3_nt: TGCGCCAGCAGCCAAGATCGGGCCCTCCGGGATGAGCAGTTCTTC
d_call: TRBD2; clone_size: NA; v_call: TRBV12-3/TRBV12-4; j_call: TRBJ2-1; cdr3_aa: CASSPRQAGWIPFF; cdr3_nt: TGTGCCAGCAGTCCCCGGCAAGCGGGATGGATCCCGTTCTTC
d_call: TRBD2; clone_size: NA; v_call: TRBV6-6; j_call: TRBJ2-7; cdr3_aa: CASLPREAYEQYF; cdr3_nt: TGTGCCAGCCTTCCGCGGGAGGCCTACGAGCAGTACTTC
d_call: TRBD2; clone_size: NA; v_call: TRBV10-3; j_call: TRBJ2-3; cdr3_aa: CAIRTSGSADTQYF; cdr3_nt: TGTGCCATCAGGACTAGCGGGAGTGCAGATACGCAGTATTTT
d_call: TRBD2; clone_size: many; v_call: TRBV7-2; j_call: TRBJ2-3; cdr3_aa: CASSLAGGDPDTQYF; cdr3_nt: TGTGCCAGCAGCTTAGCGGGAGGGGATCCAGATACGCAGTATTTT
d_call: TRBD2; clone_size: NA; v_call: TRBV7-9; j_call: TRBJ2-1; cdr3_aa: CASSLEGLAGGGYNEQFF; cdr3_nt: TGTGCCAGCAGCTTAGAAGGGCTAGCGGGGGGGGGATACAATGAGCAGTTCTTC
d_call: TRBD1; clone_size: few; v_call: TRBV5-4; j_call: TRBJ2-5; cdr3_aa: CASSLTGGLETQYF; cdr3_nt: TGTGCCAGCAGCTTAACAGGGGGCTTGGAGACCCAGTACTTC